This T cell receptor (beta chain) is drawn from a study of T cell repertoires in cytomegalovirus infection. Notes on this clonotype: Its antigen remains unidentified.

Notes on the study in general: Totalled public TCR beta family frequency picked out people who carried CMV plus the relevant HLA. In two of eight donors, the top clonotype was HLA-C-restricted CMV-specific.

From the reads, TCRdb called clonotypes with MiXCR, one entry per CDR3 protein. The sample lists hundreds of thousands of distinct CDR3 sequences, 30% to 35% occurring once. The sequence was obtained from a human donor in good health (CMV status not recorded). Some clones in this sample may be carry-over from other donors' samples. The sample here was cultured PBMCs, taken from culture after CMV antigen stimulation.

The CDR3 is CASSLTVSSGLGSYNEQFF. CDR3 DNA: TGTGCCAGCAGCTTAACCGTGTCTAGCGGACTCGGCTCCTACAATGAGCAGTTCTTC. The V gene is TRBV7-3, the J gene TRBJ2-1; 7 nucleotides match TRBD2. This CDR3 contains 19 residues. Germline-derived CDR1 and CDR2 are SGHTA and FQGTGA. With V trimmed by 0 bases and J by 0 bases, 11 bases remained unmatched.